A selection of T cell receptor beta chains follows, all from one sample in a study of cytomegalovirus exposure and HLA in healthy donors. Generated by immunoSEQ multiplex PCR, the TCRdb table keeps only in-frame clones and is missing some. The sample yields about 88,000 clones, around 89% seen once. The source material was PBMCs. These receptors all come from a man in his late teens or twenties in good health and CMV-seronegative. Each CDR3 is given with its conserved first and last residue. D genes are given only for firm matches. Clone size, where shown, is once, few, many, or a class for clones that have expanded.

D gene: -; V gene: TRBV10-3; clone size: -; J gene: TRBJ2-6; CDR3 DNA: TGTGCCACCAAATCAGGCTCTGGGGCCAACGTCCTGACTTTC; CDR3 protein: CATKSGSGANVLTF
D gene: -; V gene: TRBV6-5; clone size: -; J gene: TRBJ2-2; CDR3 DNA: TGTGCCAGCAGTTACCGGTACCGAGCCGGGGAGCTGTTTTTT; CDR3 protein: CASSYRYRAGELFF
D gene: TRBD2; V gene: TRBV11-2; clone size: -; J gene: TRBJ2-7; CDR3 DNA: TGTGCCAGCAGCTTAGATGTGTTACTAGCGGGTAGCCACGAGCAGTACTTC; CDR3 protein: CASSLDVLLAGSHEQYF
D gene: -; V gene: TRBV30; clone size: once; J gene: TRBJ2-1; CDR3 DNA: TGTGCCTGGAGTAAGGGGGGGGATTACAATGAGCAGTTCTTC; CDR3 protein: CAWSKGGDYNEQFF
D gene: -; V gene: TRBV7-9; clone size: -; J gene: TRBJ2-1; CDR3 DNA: TGTGCCAGCAGCAGCTACAGGGTTAATGAGCAGTTCTTC; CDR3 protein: CASSSYRVNEQFF
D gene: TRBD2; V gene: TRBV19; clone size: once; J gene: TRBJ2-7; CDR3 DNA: TGTGCCAGTAGTAAGGGACTAGCGGGCTCCTACGAGCAGTACTTC; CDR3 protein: CASSKGLAGSYEQYF
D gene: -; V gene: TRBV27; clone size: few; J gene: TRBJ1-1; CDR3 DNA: TGTGCCAGCAGTTTATCATCTGGGGGAGGGCACACTGAAGCTTTCTTT; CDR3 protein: CASSLSSGGGHTEAFF
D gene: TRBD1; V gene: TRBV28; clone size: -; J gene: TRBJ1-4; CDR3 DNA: TGTGCCAGCAGTTTTACAGGGGCAACTAATGAAAAACTGTTTTTT; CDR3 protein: CASSFTGATNEKLFF
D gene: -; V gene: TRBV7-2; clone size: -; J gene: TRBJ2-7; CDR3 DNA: TGTGCCAGCAGCTTAGGAGTAGTTAACGAGCAGTACTTC; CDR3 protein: CASSLGVVNEQYF
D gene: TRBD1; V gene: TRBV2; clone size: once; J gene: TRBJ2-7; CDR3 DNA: TGTGCCAGCAGTGATTTTCCCAGGGGGTACGAGCAGTACTTC; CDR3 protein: CASSDFPRGYEQYF
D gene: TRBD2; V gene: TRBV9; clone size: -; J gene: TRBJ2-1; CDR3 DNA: TGTGCCAGCAGCGTAGGGACTAGCGGGATAAATGAGCAGTTCTTC; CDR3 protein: CASSVGTSGINEQFF
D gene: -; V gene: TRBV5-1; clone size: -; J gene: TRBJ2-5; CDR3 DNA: TGCGCCAGCAGCTTGGCAGCGACAGGTGTAGAGACCCAGTACTTC; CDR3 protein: CASSLAATGVETQYF
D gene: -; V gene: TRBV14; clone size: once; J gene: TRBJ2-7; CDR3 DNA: TGTGCCAGCAGCCGCCCCGGACCGACTACCTCCTACGAGCAGTACTTC; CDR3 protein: CASSRPGPTTSYEQYF
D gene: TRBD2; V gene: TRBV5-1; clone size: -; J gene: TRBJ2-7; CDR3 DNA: TGCGCCAGCAGCTTGGGACCTAGCGGGAGGCTAGAGCAGTACTTC; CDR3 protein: CASSLGPSGRLEQYF
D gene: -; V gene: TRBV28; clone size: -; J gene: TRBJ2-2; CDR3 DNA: TGTGCCAGCAGTTTCACAGGGTACACCGGGGAGCTGTTTTTT; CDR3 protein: CASSFTGYTGELFF
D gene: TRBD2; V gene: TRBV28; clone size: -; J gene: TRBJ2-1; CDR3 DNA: TGTGCCAGCAGTACACTAGCGGGGGATTACAATGAGCAGTTCTTC; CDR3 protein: CASSTLAGDYNEQFF
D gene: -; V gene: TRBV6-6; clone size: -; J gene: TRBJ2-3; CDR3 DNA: TGTGCCAGCAGTCCCCCGGGAAGCGGCACAGATACGCAGTATTTT; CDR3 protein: CASSPPGSGTDTQYF
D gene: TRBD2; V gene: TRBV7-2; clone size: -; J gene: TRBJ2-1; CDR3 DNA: TGTGCCAGCAGCTTTAGTAGCGGGACCTACAATGAGCAGTTCTTC; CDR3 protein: CASSFSSGTYNEQFF
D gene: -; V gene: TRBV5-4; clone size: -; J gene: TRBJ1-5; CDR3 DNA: TGTGCCAGCAGCTCAGGGGTGAATCAGCCCCAGCATTTT; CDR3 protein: CASSSGVNQPQHF
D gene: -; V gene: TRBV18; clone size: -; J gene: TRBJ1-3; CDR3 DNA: TGTGCCAGCTCACCCACTCCCGGACAGCTCTCTGGAAACACCATATATTTT; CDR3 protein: CASSPTPGQLSGNTIYF
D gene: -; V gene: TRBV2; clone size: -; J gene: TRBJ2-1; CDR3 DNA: TGTGCCAGCAGTGGGGCGAGCGGAAGCTTGAATGAGCAGTTCTTC; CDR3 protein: CASSGASGSLNEQFF
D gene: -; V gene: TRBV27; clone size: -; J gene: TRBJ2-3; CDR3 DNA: TGTGCCAGCAGTTTAGAGCCAGATACGCAGTATTTT; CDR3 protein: CASSLEPDTQYF
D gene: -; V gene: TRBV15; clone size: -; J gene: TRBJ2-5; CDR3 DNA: TGTGCCACCAGCAGCTTGGCCAGGCACCAAGAGACCCAGTACTTC; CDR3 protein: CATSSLARHQETQYF
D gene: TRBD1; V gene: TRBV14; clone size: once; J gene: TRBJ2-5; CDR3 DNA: TGTGCCAGCAGCCAAGATAGTGGACAGGGAAGGGAGCAGTACTTC; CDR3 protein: CASSQDSGQGREQYF
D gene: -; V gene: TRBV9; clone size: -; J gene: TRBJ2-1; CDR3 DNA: TGTGCCAGCAGCGTAGCGGGTCGGGGGAATGAGCAGTTCTTC; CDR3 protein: CASSVAGRGNEQFF
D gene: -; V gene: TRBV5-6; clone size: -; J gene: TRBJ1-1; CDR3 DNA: TGTGCCAGCAGCTTGGCTGGGGGGGACACTGAAGCTTTCTTT; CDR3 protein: CASSLAGGDTEAFF
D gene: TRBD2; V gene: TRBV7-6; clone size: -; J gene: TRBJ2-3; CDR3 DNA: TGTGCCAGCAGTCGACTAGCGGGAGGGATGGTTTCCACAGATACGCAGTATTTT; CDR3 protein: CASSRLAGGMVSTDTQYF
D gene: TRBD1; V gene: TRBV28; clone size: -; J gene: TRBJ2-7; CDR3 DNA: TGTGCCAGCCACACAGGGGGCCGCAGCCCTAGCCCCTCCTACGAGCAGTACTTC; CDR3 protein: CASHTGGRSPSPSYEQYF
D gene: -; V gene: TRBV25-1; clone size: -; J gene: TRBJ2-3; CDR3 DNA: TGTGCCAGCAGTGAAGGAGGAGGGGCAGATACGCAGTATTTT; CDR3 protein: CASSEGGGADTQYF
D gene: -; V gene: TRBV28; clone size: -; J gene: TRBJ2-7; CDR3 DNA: TGTGCCAGCAGTTTCAGTCCGGCCCGGTCAGGGTACGAGCAGTACTTC; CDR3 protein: CASSFSPARSGYEQYF
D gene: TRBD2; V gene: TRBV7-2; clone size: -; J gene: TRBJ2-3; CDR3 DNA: TGTGCCAGCAGCCAGCACGGGACTATAACAGATACGCAGTATTTT; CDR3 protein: CASSQHGTITDTQYF
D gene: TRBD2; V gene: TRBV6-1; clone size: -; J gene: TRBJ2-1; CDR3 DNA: TGTGCCAGCAGAGAAGGTCAAGCGGGACGGGATGAGCAGTTCTTC; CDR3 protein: CASREGQAGRDEQFF
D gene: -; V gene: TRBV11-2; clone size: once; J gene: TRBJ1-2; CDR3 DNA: TGTGCCAGCAGCTTAGGGGGGGTCGAGGGTGGCTACACCTTC; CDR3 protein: CASSLGGVEGGYTF
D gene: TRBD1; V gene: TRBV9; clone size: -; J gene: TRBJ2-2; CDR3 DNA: TGTGCCAGCAGCACCGGGACAGGAGCCACCGGGGAGCTGTTTTTT; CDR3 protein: CASSTGTGATGELFF
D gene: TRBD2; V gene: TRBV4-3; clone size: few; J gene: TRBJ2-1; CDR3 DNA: TGCGCCAGCAGCCAAGACGTAACTAGCGGGAGGGCCTCTTTCAATGAGCAGTTCTTC; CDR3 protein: CASSQDVTSGRASFNEQFF
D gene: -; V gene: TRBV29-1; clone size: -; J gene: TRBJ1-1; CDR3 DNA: TGCAGCGTTGTGAAGAGAATGAACACTGAAGCTTTCTTT; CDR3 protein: CSVVKRMNTEAFF
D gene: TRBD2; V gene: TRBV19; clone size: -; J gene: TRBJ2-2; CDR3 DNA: TGTGCCAGTAGGAAGACTAGCGAATACACCGGGGAGCTGTTTTTT; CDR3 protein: CASRKTSEYTGELFF
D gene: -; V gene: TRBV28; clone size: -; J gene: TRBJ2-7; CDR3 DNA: TGTGCCAGCAGCTCTACAGGGGGGGTTCCCTACGAGCAGTACTTC; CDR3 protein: CASSSTGGVPYEQYF
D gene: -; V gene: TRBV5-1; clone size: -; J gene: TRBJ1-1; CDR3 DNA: TGCGCCAGCAGGGGTGAGGGTATGATAGCGGACACTGAAGCTTTCTTT; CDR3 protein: CASRGEGMIADTEAFF